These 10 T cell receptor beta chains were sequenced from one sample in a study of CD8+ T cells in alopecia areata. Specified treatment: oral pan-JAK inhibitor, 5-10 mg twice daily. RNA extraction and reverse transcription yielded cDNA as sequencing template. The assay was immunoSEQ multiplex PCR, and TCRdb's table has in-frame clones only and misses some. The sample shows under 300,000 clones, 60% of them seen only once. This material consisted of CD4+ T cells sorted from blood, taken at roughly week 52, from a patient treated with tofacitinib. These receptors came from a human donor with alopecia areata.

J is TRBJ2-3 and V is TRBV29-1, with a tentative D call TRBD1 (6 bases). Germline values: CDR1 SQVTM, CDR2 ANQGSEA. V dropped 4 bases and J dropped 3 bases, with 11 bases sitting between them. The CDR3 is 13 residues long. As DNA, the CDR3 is TGCAGCGTTGGTAACAGGGATACAGATACGCAGTATTTT. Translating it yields CSVGNRDTDTQYF.

CDR3 DNA: TGTGCCAGCACCAAGGACCAGATGAGGGGGAACACTGAAGCTTTCTTT. This gives the protein CASTKDQMRGNTEAFF. The rearrangement uses TRBV25-1 and TRBJ1-1; D might be TRBD1 (5 bases). The CDR3 has 16 amino acids. The V gene's germline CDR1 is MGHDK and CDR2 SYGVNS. V was shortened by 7 bases and J by 1 base, with 19 bases between the two germline ends. Variable domain in full (rest from reference TRBV25-1 and TRBJ1-1): EADIYQTPRYLVIGTGKKITLECSQTMGHDKMYWYQQDPGMELHLIHYSYGVNSTEKGDLSSESTVSRIRTEHFPLTLESARPSHTSQYLCASTKDQMRGNTEAFFGQGTRLTVV.

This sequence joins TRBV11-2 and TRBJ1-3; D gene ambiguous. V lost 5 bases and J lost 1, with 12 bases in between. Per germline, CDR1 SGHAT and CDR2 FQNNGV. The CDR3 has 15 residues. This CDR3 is CASSPLRGSGNTIYF. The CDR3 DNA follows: TGTGCCAGCAGCCCCCTGCGGGGATCTGGAAACACCATATATTTT.

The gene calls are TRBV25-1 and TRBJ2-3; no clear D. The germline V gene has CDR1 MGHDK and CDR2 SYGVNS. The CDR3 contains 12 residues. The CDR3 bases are TGTGCTTCGAACCGAGAGACAGATACGCAGTATTTT. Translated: CASNRETDTQYF. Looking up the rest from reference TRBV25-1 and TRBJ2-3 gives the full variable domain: EADIYQTPRYLVIGTGKKITLECSQTMGHDKMYWYQQDPGMELHLIHYSYGVNSTEKGDLSSESTVSRIRTEHFPLTLESARPSHTSQYLCASNRETDTQYFGPGTRLTVL.

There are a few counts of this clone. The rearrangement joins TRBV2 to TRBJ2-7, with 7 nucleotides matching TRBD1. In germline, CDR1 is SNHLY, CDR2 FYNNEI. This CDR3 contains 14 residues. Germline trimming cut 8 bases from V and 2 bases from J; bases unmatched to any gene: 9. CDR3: CASSGQIYTYEQYF. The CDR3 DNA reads TGTGCCAGCTCGGGACAGATATACACCTACGAGCAGTACTTC.

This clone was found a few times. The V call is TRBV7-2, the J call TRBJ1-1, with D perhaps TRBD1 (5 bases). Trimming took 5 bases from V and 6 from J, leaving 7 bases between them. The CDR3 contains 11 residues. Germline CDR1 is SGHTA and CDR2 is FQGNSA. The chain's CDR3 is CASSMGPEAFF. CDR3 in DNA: TGTGCCAGCAGCATGGGACCTGAAGCTTTCTTT.

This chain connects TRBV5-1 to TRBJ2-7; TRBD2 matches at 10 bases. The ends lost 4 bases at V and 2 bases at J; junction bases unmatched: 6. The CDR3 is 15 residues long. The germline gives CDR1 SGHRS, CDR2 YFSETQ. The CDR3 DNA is TGCGCCAGCAGCGCCACTAGCGGGGTTACCTACGAGCAGTACTTC. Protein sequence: CASSATSGVTYEQYF.

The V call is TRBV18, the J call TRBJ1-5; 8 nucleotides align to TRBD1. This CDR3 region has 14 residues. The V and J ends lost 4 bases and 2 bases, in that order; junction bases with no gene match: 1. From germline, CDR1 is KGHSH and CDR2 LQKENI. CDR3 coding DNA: TGTGCCAGCTCACAGGGACAGGGCAATCAGCCCCAGCATTTT. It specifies CASSQGQGNQPQHF.

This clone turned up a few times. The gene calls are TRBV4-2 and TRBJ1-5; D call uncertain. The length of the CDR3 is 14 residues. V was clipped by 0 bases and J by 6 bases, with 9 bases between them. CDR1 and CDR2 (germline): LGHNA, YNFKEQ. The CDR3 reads CASSQDPGVQPQHF. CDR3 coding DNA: TGTGCCAGCAGCCAAGATCCGGGTGTTCAGCCCCAGCATTTT.

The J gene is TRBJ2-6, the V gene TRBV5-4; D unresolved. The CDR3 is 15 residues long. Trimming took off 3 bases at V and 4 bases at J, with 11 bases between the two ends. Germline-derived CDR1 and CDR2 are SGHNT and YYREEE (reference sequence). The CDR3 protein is CASSSPPWGANVLTF. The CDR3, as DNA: TGTGCCAGCAGCTCTCCACCATGGGGGGCCAACGTCCTGACTTTC.